This TCR beta chain emerged from a study of T cells in Graves' hyperthyroidism and ophthalmopathy. Whole-study results and caveats: The blood repertoire included most of the expanded thyroid clonotypes above 0.001.

TCR beta CDR3 regions were amplified from RNA transcripts. TCR CDR3 regions were first amplified by RT-PCR with HTBI primers. TCRdb reprocessed the multiplex PCR reads with MiXCR, giving one entry per CDR3 protein. This sample has about 580,000 distinct CDR3 sequences, with over 11% found just once. In making diagnoses, clinical symptoms, serum thyroxine and TRAb, thyroid ultrasound and orbital computed tomography were all used. Progressors' blood was drawn at hyperthyroidism diagnosis, before ophthalmopathy symptoms. The PBMCs had their origin in 10 ml of fresh peripheral blood. Germline V CDR1 and CDR2: KGHSH, LQKENI. The CDR3 length is 16 residues. V was shortened by 4 bases and J by 7 bases, with 22 bases between the two germline ends. At least ten counts were recorded for this clonotype. Its antigen is currently unknown.

This TCR was recovered from a woman under 40 with Graves' hyperthyroidism that later progressed to Graves' ophthalmopathy. V is TRBV18 and J is TRBJ1-1; perhaps TRBD1 as D (5 bases). Input material: blood. CDR3 coding DNA: TGTGCCAGCTCACGGGAAGTGACAGCCGGGGCTGTTGAAGCTTTCTTT. It specifies CASSREVTAGAVEAFF.